The clone carrying this T cell receptor beta chain appeared a single time. This sample was included in a study of blood T cell repertoires in COVID-19. Study-wide context: Whether acute or convalescent, the COVID-19 samples came from the United States, Italy and Spain.

The CDR3 has 12 residues. V lost 8 bases to trimming and J lost 3 bases, with 10 bases between them. Here immunoSEQ multiplex PCR was the method, and the copy in TCRdb shows in-frame clones only, minus some. The sample has some 230,000 clones; around 80% are singletons. This sequence was found in a man between 35 and 55 years old who had recovered from COVID-19. This chain joins TRBV12-3 or TRBV12-4 and TRBJ1-1; D not resolved. The sample comprised PBMCs or T cells enriched from blood (not recorded which). The chain's CDR3 is CASGRGYTEAFF. In DNA form, the CDR3 reads TGTGCCAGCGGCCGGGGATACACTGAAGCTTTCTTT.